The 4 T cell receptor beta chains reported below all come from one sample, sequenced in a study of shared clonotypes between healthy human individuals. Terminally differentiated effector memory CD45RA+ cells were left out of the naive CD8 fraction, which was CD45RO-negative and positively selected for CCR7. Method: immunoSEQ multiplex PCR; TCRdb's copy keeps in-frame clones and lacks some. This sample yields millions of clones, of which 85% to 95% are seen a single time; 0.85% to 1.2% belongs to the top ten. Specimen: naive CD8+ T cells sorted from blood. These receptor sequences come from a man younger than 30 in good health.

The V call is TRBV30, the J call TRBJ2-3; no clear D gene. The CDR3 is 13 residues long. Trimming shortened V by 5 bases and J by 0 bases, and 9 bases separated the two germline ends. Per the germline V gene, CDR1 is GTSNPN and CDR2 is SVGIG (reference sequence). DNA of the CDR3: TGTGCCTGGGACGCATATAGCACAGATACGCAGTATTTT. Translating it yields CAWDAYSTDTQYF.

In regard to this clone: This specimen includes other DNA sequences encoding the same CDR3. The chain uses TRBV29-1 and TRBJ2-7; 9 bases line up with TRBD1. V lost 0 bases to trimming and J lost 2 bases; unmatched junction nucleotides: 8. CDR1 and CDR2 (germline): SQVTM, ANQGSEA. The CDR3 has 16 residues. CDR3 DNA: TGCAGCGTTGAAGACCTAAGGGACAGGGTCGCCTACGAGCAGTACTTC. It encodes CSVEDLRDRVAYEQYF.

The chain is built from TRBV5-6 and TRBJ2-2; D not resolved. V gave up 4 bases and J gave up 4 bases, with 8 bases separating them. This CDR3 is built from 13 residues. Germline-derived CDR1 and CDR2 are SGHDT and YYEEEE. The CDR3 nucleotides are TGTGCCAGCAGCCCCGACATCACCGGGGAGCTGTTTTTT. Its protein is CASSPDITGELFF.

The V gene is TRBV7-8, the J gene TRBJ2-2, with D possibly being TRBD1 (6 bases). Germline values: CDR1 SGHVS, CDR2 FQNEAQ. The CDR3 is 14 amino acids. Trimming removed 1 base from V and 3 bases from J, with 6 bases in between. CDR3 sequence reads: CASSLDRDTGELFF. CDR3 in DNA: TGTGCCAGCAGCTTAGACAGGGACACCGGGGAGCTGTTTTTT.